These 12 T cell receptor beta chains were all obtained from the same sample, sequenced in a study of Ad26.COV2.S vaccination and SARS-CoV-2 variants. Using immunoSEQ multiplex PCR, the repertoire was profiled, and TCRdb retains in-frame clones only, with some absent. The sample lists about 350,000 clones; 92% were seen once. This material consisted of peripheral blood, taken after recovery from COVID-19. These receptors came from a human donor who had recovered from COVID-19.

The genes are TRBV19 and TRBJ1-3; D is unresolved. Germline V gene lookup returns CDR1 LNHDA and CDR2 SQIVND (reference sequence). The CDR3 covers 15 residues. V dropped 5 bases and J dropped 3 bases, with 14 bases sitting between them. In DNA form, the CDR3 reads TGTGCCAGTAGTCTCTCCGGCAGTCTTGGAAACACCATATATTTT. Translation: CASSLSGSLGNTIYF. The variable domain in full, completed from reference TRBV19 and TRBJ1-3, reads DGGITQSPKYLFRKEGQNVTLSCEQNLNHDAMYWYRQDPGQGLRLIYYSQIVNDFQKGDIAEGYSVSREKKESFPLTVTSAQKNPTAFYLCASSLSGSLGNTIYFGEGSWLTVV.

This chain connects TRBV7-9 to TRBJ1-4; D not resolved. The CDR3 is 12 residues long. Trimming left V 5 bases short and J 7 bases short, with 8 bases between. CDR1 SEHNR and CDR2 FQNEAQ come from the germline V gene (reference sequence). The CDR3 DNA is TGTGCCAGCAGCCCGTCCGGTGAAAAACTGTTTTTT. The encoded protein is CASSPSGEKLFF.

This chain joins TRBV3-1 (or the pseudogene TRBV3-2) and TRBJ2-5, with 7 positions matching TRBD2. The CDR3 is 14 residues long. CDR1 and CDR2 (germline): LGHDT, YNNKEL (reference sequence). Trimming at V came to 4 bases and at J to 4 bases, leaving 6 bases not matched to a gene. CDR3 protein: CASSPWGGLETQYF. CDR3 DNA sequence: TGTGCCAGCAGCCCATGGGGGGGATTAGAGACCCAGTACTTC.

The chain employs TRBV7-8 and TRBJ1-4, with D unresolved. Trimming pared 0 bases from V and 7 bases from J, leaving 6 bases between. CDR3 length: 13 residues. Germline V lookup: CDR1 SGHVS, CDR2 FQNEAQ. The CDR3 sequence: CASSLAGFEKLFF. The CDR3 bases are TGTGCCAGCAGCTTAGCGGGATTTGAAAAACTGTTTTTT.

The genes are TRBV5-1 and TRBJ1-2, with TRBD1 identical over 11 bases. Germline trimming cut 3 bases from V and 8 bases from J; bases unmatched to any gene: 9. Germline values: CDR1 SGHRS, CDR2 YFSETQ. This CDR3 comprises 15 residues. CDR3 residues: CASSYRTGGDGGYTF. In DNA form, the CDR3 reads TGCGCCAGCAGCTATAGGACAGGGGGCGATGGAGGCTACACCTTC.

The CDR3 sequence: CASSFSSDGVTSQETQYF. CDR3 bases: TGTGCCAGCAGTTTTTCGTCCGATGGGGTAACCTCTCAAGAGACCCAGTACTTC. The gene calls are TRBV27 and TRBJ2-5; no definite D call. Between the trimmed V and J ends, which lost 3 bases and 2 bases, there was a span of 22 bases. The CDR3 sequence is 18 residues long. Per the germline V gene, CDR1 is MNHEY and CDR2 is SMNVEV (reference sequence).

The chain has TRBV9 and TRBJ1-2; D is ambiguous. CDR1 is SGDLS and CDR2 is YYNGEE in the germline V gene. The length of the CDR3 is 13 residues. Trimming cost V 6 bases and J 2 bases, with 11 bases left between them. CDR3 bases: TGTGCCAGCACCCCATCAGGAAACTATGGCTACACCTTC. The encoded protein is CASTPSGNYGYTF.

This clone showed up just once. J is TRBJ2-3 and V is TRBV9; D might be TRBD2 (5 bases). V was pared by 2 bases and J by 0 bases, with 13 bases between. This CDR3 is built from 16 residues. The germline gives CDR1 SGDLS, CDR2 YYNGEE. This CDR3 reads CASSVLGGGSTDTQYF. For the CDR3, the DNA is TGTGCCAGCAGCGTCCTGGGCGGAGGCAGCACAGATACGCAGTATTTT.

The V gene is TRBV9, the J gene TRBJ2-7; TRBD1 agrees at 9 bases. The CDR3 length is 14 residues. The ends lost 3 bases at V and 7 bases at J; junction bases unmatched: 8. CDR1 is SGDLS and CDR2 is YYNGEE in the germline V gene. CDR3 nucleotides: TGTGCCAGCAGCGGAGGGACAGGGAAGGAAGAGCAGTACTTC. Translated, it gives CASSGGTGKEEQYF.

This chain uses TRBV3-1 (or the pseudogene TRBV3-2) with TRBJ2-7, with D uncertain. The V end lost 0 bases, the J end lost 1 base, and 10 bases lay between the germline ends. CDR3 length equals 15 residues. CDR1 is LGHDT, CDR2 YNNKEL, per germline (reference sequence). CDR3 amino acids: CASSQDPYGSYEQYF. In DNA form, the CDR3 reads TGTGCCAGCAGCCAAGATCCCTACGGGTCCTACGAGCAGTACTTC.

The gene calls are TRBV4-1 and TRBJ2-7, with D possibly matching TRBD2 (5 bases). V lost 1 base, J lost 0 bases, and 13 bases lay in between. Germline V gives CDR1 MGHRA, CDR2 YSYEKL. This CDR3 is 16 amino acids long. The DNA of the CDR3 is TGCGCCAGCAGCCAAGTGTCCGGGATGAGCTCCTACGAGCAGTACTTC. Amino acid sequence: CASSQVSGMSSYEQYF.

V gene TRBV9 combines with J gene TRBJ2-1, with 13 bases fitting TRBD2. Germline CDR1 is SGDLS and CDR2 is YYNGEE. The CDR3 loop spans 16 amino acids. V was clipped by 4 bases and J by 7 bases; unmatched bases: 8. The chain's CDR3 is CASSSRLAGGRNEQFF. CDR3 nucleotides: TGTGCCAGCAGCTCACGACTAGCGGGGGGTAGGAATGAGCAGTTCTTC.